Each of the 7 T cell receptor beta chains below was sequenced from the same sample in a study of cytomegalovirus exposure and HLA in healthy donors (dated by TCRdb to about 2017). The library was built by means of the immunoSEQ multiplex PCR assay. A mixture of 60 forward primers for TCR Vbeta segments and 13 reverse primers for TCR Jbeta segments was used in the multiplex PCR. Here the immuneACCESS table is served through TCRdb, limited to in-frame sequences with V and J called. Missing clones are a known gap in these copies; in checked studies unresolved V genes cover under half, and the rest lacks a known reason. Across this sample there are around 100,000 clones, with about 81% seen only once. The ten largest account for more than 9% of the sample. Sequenced sample: PBMCs. The source of these receptors is a man aged 50 or older in good health and CMV-seronegative.

DNA of the CDR3: TGTGCCAGCAGTTTGGGACCACTAGCGGGAAGCTACAATGAGCAGTTCTTC. It specifies CASSLGPLAGSYNEQFF. The rearrangement uses TRBV11-2 and TRBJ2-1; 10 nucleotides match TRBD2. Germline V gene sequence: CDR1 SGHAT, CDR2 FQNNGV. The CDR3 totals 17 residues. The V segment lost 6 bases and the J segment 3 bases; nucleotides outside the gene matches: 11.

V and J are TRBV7-8 and TRBJ2-3; 8 bases fit TRBD2. The CDR3 is made up of 14 amino acids. Trimming at V came to 8 bases and at J to 6 bases, leaving 10 bases not matched to a gene. CDR1 SGHVS and CDR2 FQNEAQ come from the germline V gene. The CDR3: CASGMRGDGDTQYF. CDR3 nucleotides: TGTGCCAGCGGCATGCGGGGGGACGGGGATACGCAGTATTTT.

V is TRBV18 and J is TRBJ2-7; 8 positions match TRBD1. The germline CDR1 and CDR2 sequences are KGHSH and LQKENI. The CDR3 spans 15 residues. Unmatched junction bases numbered 6, after V lost 3 bases and J lost 2 bases. Here the CDR3 DNA reads TGTGCCAGCTCACCGAGACAGGGGAGCCCCTACGAGCAGTACTTC. Protein sequence: CASSPRQGSPYEQYF.

This sequence joins TRBV5-4 and TRBJ2-5; 8 bases fit TRBD1. The germline V gene has CDR1 SGHNT and CDR2 YYREEE (reference sequence). There are 14 residues in the CDR3. V shed 4 bases, J shed 1 base, and the junction held 3 bases outside the gene matches. The CDR3: CASSPDRAQETQYF. The CDR3 DNA reads as TGTGCCAGCAGCCCGGACAGGGCCCAAGAGACCCAGTACTTC.

This chain connects TRBV7-9 to TRBJ1-4; no clear D. The V end lost 4 bases, the J end lost 5 bases, and 14 bases lay between the germline ends. Per germline, CDR1 SEHNR and CDR2 FQNEAQ (reference sequence). The length of the CDR3 is 15 residues. CDR3 bases: TGTGCCAGCAGCTCTCGCCCGGAGCGAAATGAAAAACTGTTTTTT. Its translation: CASSSRPERNEKLFF.

The chain has TRBV6-6 and TRBJ2-7, with D tentatively TRBD2 (5 bases). CDR1 MNHNY and CDR2 SVGAGI come from the germline V gene (reference sequence). The CDR3 loop spans 13 amino acids. V lost 3 bases and J 6 bases, leaving 12 bases between the germline ends. CDR3: CASSYKDFREQYF. The CDR3 DNA follows: TGTGCCAGCAGTTATAAGGACTTCCGCGAGCAGTACTTC.

Concerning this clone: Its ends do not fully match the called genes, so a read error is possible. The chain has TRBV7-9 and TRBJ1-6, with D possibly TRBD1 on 5 matching bases. CDR1 and CDR2 from the germline V gene are SEHNR and FQNEAQ (reference sequence). The CDR3 runs 13 residues. The CDR3 sequence: CSSSSLGGGPLHF. The CDR3 DNA sequence: TGTTCCAGCAGCTCCCTTGGGGGAGGGCCCCTCCACTTT.